Listed below are T cell receptor beta chains from one sample, sequenced in a study of CD8+ T cells in alopecia areata. Method: immunoSEQ multiplex PCR; TCRdb's copy keeps in-frame clones and lacks some. The sample holds some 190,000 clones, more than 55% seen once. The sample here was CD4+ T cells sorted from blood, taken around week 49, from a patient treated with tofacitinib. These receptors were obtained from a human donor with alopecia areata. Both conserved end residues are part of each CDR3. The D gene is left open where the match is weak. Clone sizes are given selectively: once, few, many, or a class where the clone is expanded.

>TRBD1|NA|TRBJ1-2|TRBV9
TGTGCCAGCAGCGTAGCGGGACAGCCGAATTCGTACACCTTC
CASSVAGQPNSYTF
>NA|few|TRBJ1-1|TRBV5-1
TGCGCCAGCAGTACGACAGTGAACACTGAAGCTTTCTTT
CASSTTVNTEAFF
>NA|few|TRBJ2-5|TRBV7-2
TGTGCCAGCCATGTAACACCGGGGGTGGGGCAAGAGACCCAGTACTTC
CASHVTPGVGQETQYF
>NA|NA|TRBJ1-1|TRBV29-1
TGCAGCGTTGGACAGGACACTGAAGCTTTCTTT
CSVGQDTEAFF
>NA|NA|TRBJ2-2|TRBV2
TGTGCCAGCAGGGCGATTTCAGGAGAAGGCGGGGAGCTGTTTTTT
CASRAISGEGGELFF
>TRBD1|NA|TRBJ1-2|TRBV25-1
TGTGCCAGCAGTAACCCGGGACAGGGGAAGTACTACACCTTC
CASSNPGQGKYYTF
>NA|NA|TRBJ2-1|TRBV11-2
TGTGCCAGCAGCTCCAGACTGCGGGACAATGAGCAGTTCTTC
CASSSRLRDNEQFF
>NA|NA|TRBJ2-5|TRBV29-1
TGCAGCGGAAGGGGATTACAAGAGACCCAGTACTTC
CSGRGLQETQYF
>TRBD1|once|TRBJ2-3|TRBV6-6
TGTGCCAGCAGCTACCGACAGGGGGCCCAAGATACGCAGTATTTT
CASSYRQGAQDTQYF
>NA|medium-sized|TRBJ2-4|TRBV4-3
TGCGCCAGCAGCCAACAAACCGGGACAAACATTCAGTACTTC
CASSQQTGTNIQYF
>NA|few|TRBJ2-7|TRBV7-2
TGTGCCAGCAGCTTAGGAGCAGGGTCCTCCTACGAGCAGTACTTC
CASSLGAGSSYEQYF
>TRBD1|NA|TRBJ2-2|TRBV2
TGTGCCAGCAGTGGACGGGACAGAGTCACCGGGGAGCTGTTTTTT
CASSGRDRVTGELFF
>NA|NA|TRBJ2-3|TRBV20-1
TGCAGTGCTAGTGTCGCAGATACGCAGTATTTT
CSASVADTQYF
>TRBD1|NA|TRBJ1-1|TRBV29-1
TGCAGCGTAACAGGGGCTAACACTGAAGCTTTCTTT
CSVTGANTEAFF
>TRBD1|NA|TRBJ1-2|TRBV23-1
TGCGCCAGCAGTCAATCGCTCGACAGGGGTCTATTTACCTTC
CASSQSLDRGLFTF
>NA|NA|TRBJ2-7|TRBV5-1
TGCGCCAGCAGCCCGGACGGGCACTCCTACGAGCAGTACTTC
CASSPDGHSYEQYF
>TRBD2|once|TRBJ2-3|TRBV2
TGTGCCAGCAGGGGGACTAGCGGGTCCTGGGATACGCAGTATTTT
CASRGTSGSWDTQYF
>NA|NA|TRBJ2-3|TRBV25-1
TGTGCCAGCCGACGGACAGCTAGCACAGATACGCAGTATTTT
CASRRTASTDTQYF
>TRBD1|NA|TRBJ2-7|TRBV29-1
TGCAGCGTTGAAGGACCGGGACAGGGTGGGTACGAGCAGTACTTC
CSVEGPGQGGYEQYF
>TRBD1|NA|TRBJ1-4|TRBV7-2
TGTGCCAGCAGCTTGGGGACAGGGAGTGAAAAACTGTTTTTT
CASSLGTGSEKLFF
>NA|NA|TRBJ2-2|TRBV30
TGTGCCTGGAAAGTAGGGCGCAGACCCGGGGAGCTGTTTTTT
CAWKVGRRPGELFF
>NA|NA|TRBJ1-1|TRBV5-1
TGCGCCAGCAGCACCACCCGCGGGAACACTGAAGCTTTCTTT
CASSTTRGNTEAFF
>NA|NA|TRBJ1-2|TRBV25-1
TGTGCCAGCAGTTACCTAATGGCAGGGGTAGAGAAGGGGTATGGCTACACCTTC
CASSYLMAGVEKGYGYTF
>NA|NA|TRBJ2-1|TRBV29-1
TGCAGCGTTGCCCGGGACGGTAGCTCCTACAATGAGCAGTTCTTC
CSVARDGSSYNEQFF
>NA|NA|TRBJ1-5|TRBV7-2
TGTGCCAGCAGCCAACACAGGGTTGGCAATCAGCCCCAGCATTTT
CASSQHRVGNQPQHF
>NA|few|TRBJ2-7|TRBV7-8
TGTGCCAGCAGCCCCGCCCAGATACACGAGCAGTACTTC
CASSPAQIHEQYF
>NA|NA|TRBJ1-1|TRBV29-1
TGCAGCGTTGAAGAGGTACACACTGAAGCTTTCTTT
CSVEEVHTEAFF
>NA|NA|TRBJ2-2|TRBV29-1
TGCAGCGCCGGCCCCGGGGCCGGGGCCGGGGAGCTGTTTTTT
CSAGPGAGAGELFF
>NA|once|TRBJ2-1|TRBV14
TGTGCCAGCAGCCAACAACAGGGAAACAATGAGCAGTTCTTC
CASSQQQGNNEQFF
>TRBD1|NA|TRBJ2-3|TRBV13
TGTGCCAGCAGCTTCTCGACAGGGGGGATCAAGTTAGATACGCAGTATTTT
CASSFSTGGIKLDTQYF
>NA|NA|TRBJ1-5|TRBV15
TGTGCCACCAGCAGAGATTCAGCCTGGGGGAATCAGCCCCAGCATTTT
CATSRDSAWGNQPQHF
>NA|NA|TRBJ2-3|TRBV20-1
TGCAGTGCTAGTAAAGATACGCAGTATTTT
CSASKDTQYF
>NA|NA|TRBJ2-2|TRBV29-1
TGCAGCGTCTTGATAACAGGGGAGGCGACCGGGGAGCTGTTTTTT
CSVLITGEATGELFF
>NA|NA|TRBJ2-7|TRBV6-5
TGTGCCAGCAGTAACAGGGTCGGGTACGAGCAGTACTTC
CASSNRVGYEQYF
>TRBD2|NA|TRBJ2-3|TRBV9
TGTGCCAGCAGCGTAGAGGCGGGGGGGCCGGCAGATACGCAGTATTTT
CASSVEAGGPADTQYF
>NA|NA|TRBJ1-1|TRBV29-1
TGCAGCGTTAAGCGGACAGTCATGAACACTGAAGCTTTCTTT
CSVKRTVMNTEAFF
>NA|few|TRBJ2-1|TRBV14
TGTGCCAGCAGCCAAATTCATGAGCAGTTCTTC
CASSQIHEQFF
>NA|NA|TRBJ1-1|TRBV5-1
TGCGCCAGCAGCCCCTTTGACGGGAATCCTGAAGCTTTCTTT
CASSPFDGNPEAFF
>NA|once|TRBJ2-1|TRBV6-4
TGTGCCAGCAGTGCCCGCAGGGGCAACAATGAGCAGTTCTTC
CASSARRGNNEQFF
>NA|NA|TRBJ2-2|TRBV29-1
TGCAGCGTTGAATACAGCCAGAGCCCCACCGGGGAGCTGTTTTTT
CSVEYSQSPTGELFF
>TRBD2|NA|TRBJ2-3|TRBV29-1
TGCAGCGTTGGCCCATCGGGGGGGGGCACAGATACGCAGTATTTT
CSVGPSGGGTDTQYF
>NA|once|TRBJ2-5|TRBV18
TGTGCCAGCTCACCGACGGAAGAGACCCAGTACTTC
CASSPTEETQYF
>NA|NA|TRBJ1-6|TRBV6-1
TGTGCCAGCATTGAGCCTCCGGAATCCTATAATTCACCCCTCCACTTT
CASIEPPESYNSPLHF
>NA|once|TRBJ2-5|TRBV4-3
TGCGCCAGCAGCCAAGGTCTAAAAGAGACCCAGTACTTC
CASSQGLKETQYF
>NA|NA|TRBJ2-2|TRBV29-1
TGCAGCGTTCGGTGGAACACCGGGGAGCTGTTTTTT
CSVRWNTGELFF